A single sample is the source of the 19 T cell receptor beta chains below, sequenced in a study of OX40 agonist ivuxolimab in advanced cancers. Clones were sequenced by immunoSEQ multiplex PCR, and TCRdb holds only the in-frame ones, with some missing. Of approximately 79,000 clones in the sample, around 86% were seen once. The sequenced sample was CD4+ or CD8+ T cells sorted from blood, obtained in a trial of the OX40 agonist ivuxolimab. The receptor set was obtained from an adult with an advanced solid tumor such as melanoma, head and neck, liver or kidney cancer.

The rearrangement uses TRBV11-2 and TRBJ2-7; 8 bases fit TRBD2. The germline CDR1 and CDR2 sequences are SGHAT and FQNNGV. This CDR3 comprises 14 residues. Trimming removed 5 bases from V and 4 bases from J; junction bases left unmatched: 7. CDR3 DNA: TGTGCCAGCAGCGTAACTAGCGGATCTTACGAGCAGTACTTC. Translated: CASSVTSGSYEQYF.

V is TRBV7-3 and J is TRBJ2-7; TRBD2 matches at 7 bases. Germline CDR1 is SGHTA and CDR2 is FQGTGA. V gave up 1 base and J gave up 6 bases; unmatched junction bases: 3. The CDR3 is 13 residues long. CDR3 protein: CASSLKAGLEQYF. The DNA of the CDR3 is TGTGCCAGCAGCTTAAAAGCGGGACTCGAGCAGTACTTC.

The chain is built from TRBV12-5 and TRBJ2-5; D assignment may be TRBD1 or TRBD2 (5 bases each). The length of the CDR3 is 13 residues. Looked up from germline, CDR1 is LGHNT and CDR2 is FRNRAP. V was trimmed by 9 bases and J by 4 bases, leaving 15 bases between them. CDR3 sequence: CASKGTVIETQYF. CDR3 bases: TGTGCTAGCAAGGGGACGGTAATAGAGACCCAGTACTTC. Filled out from reference TRBV12-5 and TRBJ2-5, the complete variable domain reads DARVTQTPRHKVTEMGQEVTMRCQPILGHNTVFWYRQTMMQGLELLAYFRNRAPLDDSGMPKDRFSAEMPDATLATLKIQPSEPRDSAVYFCASKGTVIETQYFGPGTRLLVL.

V gene TRBV6-1 combines with J gene TRBJ2-5; D perhaps matches TRBD2 (6 bases). V was clipped by 6 bases and J by 5 bases, with 19 bases between them. Germline CDR1 reads MNHNS; CDR2 reads SASEGT. This CDR3 comprises 15 residues. CDR3 coding DNA: TGTGCCAGCAGAGGAGGAGCGGCGGGGCGGGAGACCCAGTACTTC. This sequence encodes CASRGGAAGRETQYF.

The chain couples TRBV18 to TRBJ1-4; D call uncertain. V was pared by 0 bases and J by 0 bases, with 14 bases between. Germline V gene lookup returns CDR1 KGHSH and CDR2 LQKENI. This CDR3 spans 18 amino acids. DNA of the CDR3: TGTGCCAGCTCACCACCGAAGGGAGGCGGAACAACTAATGAAAAACTGTTTTTT. Amino acids: CASSPPKGGGTTNEKLFF. Combining the CDR3 with reference TRBV18 and TRBJ1-4 gives the whole variable domain NAGVMQNPRHLVRRRGQEARLRCSPMKGHSHVYWYRQLPEEGLKFMVYLQKENIIDESGMPKERFSAEFPKEGPSILRIQQVVRGDSAAYFCASSPPKGGGTTNEKLFFGSGTQLSVL.

The table lists this clone with a few counts. The CDR3 loop is CASSERGRDTIYF. In nucleotides, the CDR3 is TGTGCCAGCAGTGAACGGGGAAGGGACACCATATATTTT. J is TRBJ1-3 and V is TRBV6-1, with no clear D. The germline V and J ends were trimmed by 2 bases and 8 bases, with 10 bases remaining between them. There are 13 residues in the CDR3. From germline, CDR1 is MNHNS and CDR2 SASEGT.

This chain connects TRBV14 to TRBJ2-5; D might be TRBD2 (5 bases). The CDR3 has 14 residues. Trimming removed 1 base at V and 4 bases at J, with 10 bases between. The germline V gene encodes CDR1 SGHDN and CDR2 FVKESK. The CDR3 nucleotides are TGTGCCAGCAGCCAAGTACTAGGAGGAGAGACCCAGTACTTC. Encoded protein: CASSQVLGGETQYF.

The chain has TRBV7-9 and TRBJ2-3; 9 bases are a match to TRBD2. The germline CDR1 and CDR2 sequences are SEHNR and FQNEAQ (reference sequence). Trimming removed 1 base from V and 5 bases from J; junction bases left unmatched: 7. CDR3 size: 16 residues. The CDR3 DNA sequence: TGTGCCAGCAGCTTAGGAATAGCGGGAGAATTAGATACGCAGTATTTT. It is translated as CASSLGIAGELDTQYF.

J is TRBJ1-1 and V is TRBV7-9; 8 bases match TRBD1. CDR3 length: 15 amino acids. CDR1 SEHNR and CDR2 FQNEAQ come from the germline V gene (reference sequence). The trim removed 5 bases at V and 4 bases at J, leaving 9 bases unmatched. This CDR3 reads CASSKDRAGSTEAFF. As DNA, the CDR3 is TGTGCCAGCAGCAAGGACAGGGCGGGTAGCACTGAAGCTTTCTTT.

The rearrangement uses TRBV7-3 and TRBJ2-1; D call uncertain. The CDR3 contains 15 residues. Germline V gene data show CDR1 as SGHTA and CDR2 as FQGTGA. Between the trimmed V and J ends, which lost 0 bases and 0 bases, there was a span of 6 bases. CDR3 sequence (DNA): TGTGCCAGCAGCTTAACAGGGAACTCCTACAATGAGCAGTTCTTC. Amino acid sequence: CASSLTGNSYNEQFF.

The table lists this clone with a count of one. Mismatch with germline at one junction end may stem from a read error. The rearrangement joins TRBV6-5 to TRBJ2-3; 14 bases fit TRBD2. CDR1 and CDR2 (germline): MNHEY, SVGAGI. The CDR3 has 12 amino acids. Here the CDR3 DNA reads TGTGCCAGCAGTCAGGGACTAGCGGGAGCCCCTTTT. The encoded protein is CASSQGLAGAPF.

The count of this clone is one. This sequence joins TRBV11-2 and TRBJ2-1; D gene uncertain. Trimming shortened V by 2 bases and J by 7 bases, and 9 bases separated the two germline ends. The length of the CDR3 is 13 residues. CDR1 and CDR2 (germline): SGHAT, FQNNGV. CDR3 sequence: CASSLTQYNEQFF. The CDR3 nucleotides read TGTGCCAGCAGCTTAACTCAATATAATGAGCAGTTCTTC.

The chain is built from TRBV4-2 and TRBJ1-1; D is possibly TRBD1 (5 bases). Germline V gives CDR1 LGHNA, CDR2 YNFKEQ. The CDR3 sequence is 15 residues long. Trimming pared 0 bases from V and 1 base from J, leaving 9 bases between. The CDR3 protein is CASSQEVRANTEAFF. In nucleotides, the CDR3 is TGTGCCAGCAGCCAAGAAGTCAGGGCGAACACTGAAGCTTTCTTT.

The chain is built from TRBV10-3 and TRBJ2-7, with TRBD2 identical over 13 bases. Unmatched junction bases numbered 11, after V lost 6 bases and J lost 6 bases. CDR1 is ENHRY, CDR2 SYGVKD, per germline. This CDR3 has 16 amino acids. CDR3 region: CAIRTTSGGAGSEQYF. CDR3 in DNA: TGTGCCATCAGAACCACTAGCGGGGGGGCCGGTAGCGAGCAGTACTTC.

The chain recombines TRBV7-2 with TRBJ1-1; TRBD1 is a possible D gene (6 bases). Trimming removed 5 bases at V and 4 bases at J, with 20 bases between. This CDR3 is built from 16 residues. The germline gives CDR1 SGHTA, CDR2 FQGNSA. DNA of the CDR3: TGTGCCAGCAGCCGAAATCCCGGGGGCCGGGGCACTGAAGCTTTCTTT. It is translated as CASSRNPGGRGTEAFF.

A remark on this clone: Other DNA sequences in this sample translate to the same CDR3. The chain combines TRBV9 with TRBJ2-3; D not certain. CDR1 is SGDLS and CDR2 is YYNGEE in the germline V gene. The CDR3 contains 13 residues. V lost 0 bases and J 0 bases, leaving 2 bases between the germline ends. The CDR3 protein is CASSVGSTDTQYF. The DNA of the CDR3 is TGTGCCAGCAGCGTAGGTAGCACAGATACGCAGTATTTT.

The rearrangement joins TRBV11-2 to TRBJ2-1; 12 nucleotides agree with TRBD2. CDR3 length: 17 residues. Trimming cost V 0 bases and J 5 bases; bases outside gene matches: 5. Germline V gives CDR1 SGHAT, CDR2 FQNNGV. CDR3 DNA sequence: TGTGCCAGCAGCTTAGATCCTACTAGCGGGAGGCACAATGAGCAGTTCTTC. Encoded protein: CASSLDPTSGRHNEQFF.

This chain joins TRBV19 and TRBJ2-6; D might be TRBD1 (6 bases). CDR3 length: 17 residues. Germline V CDR1 and CDR2: LNHDA, SQIVND (reference sequence). Trimming cost V 0 bases and J 2 bases, with 11 bases left between them. The CDR3 here is CASSIDLKGAGANVLTF. The CDR3 nucleotides read TGTGCCAGTAGTATAGATCTAAAGGGGGCTGGGGCCAACGTCCTGACTTTC.

This clone was recorded a few times. The genes are TRBV5-1 and TRBJ2-2; D is unresolved. Trimming stripped 6 bases from V and 0 bases from J, with 12 bases between. This CDR3 is 15 amino acids long. In germline, CDR1 is SGHRS, CDR2 YFSETQ. In nucleotides, the CDR3 is TGCGCCAGCACTGGGGATTCCGCGAACACCGGGGAGCTGTTTTTT. Translating it yields CASTGDSANTGELFF.